Each of the 10 T cell receptor beta chains below was sequenced from the same sample in a study of blood T cell repertoires in COVID-19. Clones were sequenced by immunoSEQ multiplex PCR, and TCRdb holds only the in-frame ones, with some missing. Among more than 300,000 clones listed, under 90% were seen once. The specimen sequenced was PBMCs or T cells enriched from blood (not recorded which). Receptors originate from a woman aged 25-40 years who had recovered from COVID-19.

V and J are TRBV4-1 and TRBJ2-7, with 10 nucleotides matching TRBD2. Germline loops: CDR1 MGHRA, CDR2 YSYEKL. V was pared by 0 bases and J by 4 bases, with 9 bases of the junction left unmatched. The CDR3 spans 17 residues. The CDR3 is CASSQDVLAGGVYEQYF. CDR3 in DNA: TGCGCCAGCAGCCAAGATGTGTTAGCGGGAGGTGTGTACGAGCAGTACTTC.

The chain recombines TRBV5-6 with TRBJ1-3; TRBD1 aligns across 7 bases. This CDR3 region has 15 residues. V shed 4 bases, J shed 2 bases, and the junction held 6 bases outside the gene matches. Germline V gene data show CDR1 as SGHDT and CDR2 as YYEEEE. Written as DNA, the CDR3 is TGTGCCAGCAGCGTACAGGGGTCAGCTGGAAACACCATATATTTT. Protein sequence: CASSVQGSAGNTIYF. The entire variable domain, with the rest obtained from reference TRBV5-6 and TRBJ1-3, is as follows: DAGVTQSPTHLIKTRGQQVTLRCSPKSGHDTVSWYQQALGQGPQFIFQYYEEEERQRGNFPDRFSGHQFPNYSSELNVNALLLGDSALYLCASSVQGSAGNTIYFGEGSWLTVV.

The rearrangement uses TRBV9 and TRBJ1-2; 9 bases fit TRBD1. The V gene's germline CDR1 is SGDLS and CDR2 YYNGEE. The CDR3 spans 17 residues. After removal of 3 bases from V and 3 bases from J, the junction contained 12 bases not matched to a gene. CDR3 residues: CASSENRGQGSDYGYTF. As DNA, the CDR3 is TGTGCCAGCAGCGAAAACCGGGGACAGGGAAGCGACTATGGCTACACCTTC.

Regarding this clone: Other DNA sequences from this sample encode an identical CDR3 as well. For the CDR3, the DNA is TGTGCCAGCAGTTACTCGGGCAGCAATCAGCCCCAGCATTTT. It codes for CASSYSGSNQPQHF. This sequence joins TRBV6-5 and TRBJ1-5; D gene ambiguous. Trimming removed 0 bases from V and 1 base from J, with 4 bases in between. The CDR3 length is 14 residues. CDR1 is MNHEY and CDR2 is SVGAGI in the germline V gene.

The CDR3 loop reads CASSLRLAGGGEQFF. CDR3 sequence (DNA): TGTGCCAGCAGCCTCAGACTAGCGGGAGGGGGTGAGCAGTTCTTC. The V and J genes are TRBV11-3 and TRBJ2-1; the match to TRBD2 covers 14 bases. Germline V lookup: CDR1 SGHNT, CDR2 YENEEA. CDR3 length: 15 amino acids. V gave up 5 bases and J gave up 9 bases; unmatched junction bases: 6.

CDR3 coding DNA: TGTGCCAGCAGCGAAGTAAGCGGGAGGCTAAGCAATGAGCAGTTCTTC. Amino acid sequence: CASSEVSGRLSNEQFF. The V call is TRBV7-2, the J call TRBJ2-1, with 9 bases matching TRBD2. J was trimmed by 6 bases and V by 5 bases; bases with no gene match: 11. This CDR3 has 16 amino acids. CDR1 and CDR2 (germline): SGHTA, FQGNSA.

Only one count was recorded for this clone. This chain links TRBV12-3 or TRBV12-4 with TRBJ1-2, with 9 bases identical to TRBD1. J lost 6 bases, V lost 6 bases, and 5 bases had no gene match. This CDR3 is 13 amino acids long. In DNA, the CDR3 is TGTGCCAGCAGGTCACAGGGGGCAAATGGCTACACCTTC. Its translation: CASRSQGANGYTF.

V is TRBV6-5 and J is TRBJ1-1; perhaps TRBD1 as D (6 bases). The CDR3 runs 15 residues. V was clipped by 2 bases and J by 3 bases, with 13 bases between them. The germline V gene encodes CDR1 MNHEY and CDR2 SVGAGI. In DNA, the CDR3 is TGTGCCAGCAGTTACCTAGAACAGGGTGACACTGAAGCTTTCTTT. It specifies CASSYLEQGDTEAFF.

The CDR3 here is CASSVGSGNWAGELFF. The CDR3 DNA is TGTGCCAGCAGCGTAGGTAGCGGGAACTGGGCCGGGGAGCTGTTTTTT. The chain is built from TRBV9 and TRBJ2-2, with 8 bases identical to TRBD2. Germline V gene data show CDR1 as SGDLS and CDR2 as YYNGEE. V trimming: 0 bases; J trimming: 6 bases; junction bases outside the gene matches: 7. The CDR3 has 16 amino acids.

This clone was counted once. The J gene is TRBJ1-3, the V gene TRBV27, with a possible D match to TRBD1 (5 bases). The ends were cut back, 6 bases at V and 2 bases at J, with 23 bases in the middle. Germline V gives CDR1 MNHEY, CDR2 SMNVEV (reference sequence). The CDR3 contains 18 residues. CDR3 bases: TGTGCCAGCAGACCTTCAAAAATTAGGGGTGACCCTGGAAACACCATATATTTT. Its protein product is CASRPSKIRGDPGNTIYF.